These T cell receptor beta chains were read from a single sample in a study of cytomegalovirus exposure and HLA in healthy donors. Profiling relied on immunoSEQ multiplex PCR, and the TCRdb table lists in-frame clones only, not all of them. Of 150,000 to 200,000 clones in the sample, approximately 79% were seen once. Input material: PBMCs. These receptors all stem from a man in his forties or fifties in good health and CMV-seropositive. CDR3s include the opening cysteine and the closing phenylalanine or tryptophan. Each record gives: clone size, D gene, J gene, CDR3 length, V gene, CDR3 DNA, CDR3 protein. The D gene is left open where the match is weak. Size tells how often a clone was seen (once, few, many) or the class of an expanded clone, and some rows leave it out.

clone size: NA
D gene: TRBD1
J gene: TRBJ1-6
CDR3 length: 14
V gene: TRBV2
CDR3 DNA: TGTGCCAGCTGTTTGACAGGGCTTAATTCACCCCTCCACTTT
CDR3 protein: CASCLTGLNSPLHF

clone size: NA
D gene: TRBD1
J gene: TRBJ1-2
CDR3 length: 14
V gene: TRBV19
CDR3 DNA: TGTGCCAGTAGTTTTCCGCAGGGGGTTGGTGGCTACACCTTC
CDR3 protein: CASSFPQGVGGYTF

clone size: NA
D gene: TRBD2
J gene: TRBJ2-1
CDR3 length: 19
V gene: TRBV27
CDR3 DNA: TGTGCCAGCAGTTTATCGGTCGCCCTGCTAGCGGGGTGGAGCAATGAGCAGTTCTTC
CDR3 protein: CASSLSVALLAGWSNEQFF

clone size: NA
D gene: TRBD1
J gene: TRBJ1-2
CDR3 length: 15
V gene: TRBV2
CDR3 DNA: TGTGCCAGCAGTGAGGGACAGGGGGAACTCTATGGCTACACCTTC
CDR3 protein: CASSEGQGELYGYTF

clone size: NA
D gene: NA
J gene: TRBJ1-1
CDR3 length: 13
V gene: TRBV29-1
CDR3 DNA: TGCAGCGTTGAAACGGGTATGAACACTGAAGCTTTCTTT
CDR3 protein: CSVETGMNTEAFF

clone size: NA
D gene: NA
J gene: TRBJ2-3
CDR3 length: 18
V gene: TRBV7-8
CDR3 DNA: TGTGCCAGCAGCTTAGAGGGGGTGGTCAGACGAGTCACAGATACGCAGTATTTT
CDR3 protein: CASSLEGVVRRVTDTQYF

clone size: NA
D gene: TRBD1
J gene: TRBJ1-4
CDR3 length: 16
V gene: TRBV7-2
CDR3 DNA: TGTGCCAGCAGCCGGACAGGGGGAAGAGGGAATGAAAAACTGTTTTTT
CDR3 protein: CASSRTGGRGNEKLFF

clone size: NA
D gene: NA
J gene: TRBJ1-3
CDR3 length: 15
V gene: TRBV9
CDR3 DNA: TGTGCCAGCAGCGTAGGGGCCCACTCTGGAAACACCATATATTTT
CDR3 protein: CASSVGAHSGNTIYF

clone size: NA
D gene: NA
J gene: TRBJ1-2
CDR3 length: 15
V gene: TRBV5-4
CDR3 DNA: TGTGCCAGCAGCTTAGGTCGAGGTGTTCGCTATGGCTACACCTTC
CDR3 protein: CASSLGRGVRYGYTF

clone size: NA
D gene: NA
J gene: TRBJ1-3
CDR3 length: 15
V gene: TRBV30
CDR3 DNA: TGTGCCTGGAGTGCCGCCAGGGGATACGGAAACACCATATATTTT
CDR3 protein: CAWSAARGYGNTIYF

clone size: NA
D gene: NA
J gene: TRBJ1-5
CDR3 length: 13
V gene: TRBV19
CDR3 DNA: TGTGCCAGTGAACAGCGGGTCAATCAGCCCCAGCATTTT
CDR3 protein: CASEQRVNQPQHF

clone size: NA
D gene: TRBD2
J gene: TRBJ2-1
CDR3 length: 15
V gene: TRBV4-3
CDR3 DNA: TGCGCCAGCAGTCCTCGGCGGGGGGGTCCCAATGAGCAGTTCTTC
CDR3 protein: CASSPRRGGPNEQFF

clone size: NA
D gene: NA
J gene: TRBJ1-2
CDR3 length: 14
V gene: TRBV4-1
CDR3 DNA: TGCGCCAGCAGCCCGACACTCTCTAACTATGGCTACACCTTC
CDR3 protein: CASSPTLSNYGYTF

clone size: NA
D gene: TRBD2
J gene: TRBJ2-3
CDR3 length: 15
V gene: TRBV19
CDR3 DNA: TGTGCCAGTAGTATCGGGGGGAGGTTCACAGATACGCAGTATTTT
CDR3 protein: CASSIGGRFTDTQYF

clone size: NA
D gene: TRBD1
J gene: TRBJ2-1
CDR3 length: 14
V gene: TRBV9
CDR3 DNA: TGTGCCAGCAGCGTACAGGGGGCCTACAATGAGCAGTTCTTC
CDR3 protein: CASSVQGAYNEQFF

clone size: NA
D gene: NA
J gene: TRBJ2-3
CDR3 length: 14
V gene: TRBV10-3
CDR3 DNA: TGTGCCACCCATGGGCCAGCAGGCACAGATACGCAGTATTTT
CDR3 protein: CATHGPAGTDTQYF

clone size: NA
D gene: NA
J gene: TRBJ1-1
CDR3 length: 14
V gene: TRBV2
CDR3 DNA: TGTGCCAGCAGTGTCACAGGGTTCGGCACTGAAGCTTTCTTT
CDR3 protein: CASSVTGFGTEAFF

clone size: NA
D gene: NA
J gene: TRBJ2-7
CDR3 length: 15
V gene: TRBV7-9
CDR3 DNA: TGTGCCAGCAGCTTGATTGAGGGAGCCGACTACGAGCAGTACTTC
CDR3 protein: CASSLIEGADYEQYF

clone size: NA
D gene: NA
J gene: TRBJ2-7
CDR3 length: 14
V gene: TRBV14
CDR3 DNA: TGTGCCAGCCGCGTCCGGGACACTCCCTACGAGCAGTACTTC
CDR3 protein: CASRVRDTPYEQYF

clone size: NA
D gene: TRBD2
J gene: TRBJ2-1
CDR3 length: 18
V gene: TRBV5-1
CDR3 DNA: TGCGCCAGCAGCCCCTCCCGGGGGGGGTTGGGCTCCTACAATGAGCAGTTCTTC
CDR3 protein: CASSPSRGGLGSYNEQFF

clone size: NA
D gene: NA
J gene: TRBJ2-5
CDR3 length: 16
V gene: TRBV7-9
CDR3 DNA: TGTGCCAGCAGCACCGTAGTAGGTGGGCCCCAAGAGACCCAGTACTTC
CDR3 protein: CASSTVVGGPQETQYF

clone size: NA
D gene: TRBD1
J gene: TRBJ1-1
CDR3 length: 14
V gene: TRBV4-1
CDR3 DNA: TGCGCCAGCAGCCGACAGGGCGAACAGACTGAAGCTTTCTTT
CDR3 protein: CASSRQGEQTEAFF

clone size: NA
D gene: TRBD2
J gene: TRBJ2-7
CDR3 length: 15
V gene: TRBV11-2
CDR3 DNA: TGTGCCAGCAGGATACTAGCGGGGGGCCGCTACGAGCAGTACTTC
CDR3 protein: CASRILAGGRYEQYF

clone size: NA
D gene: TRBD2
J gene: TRBJ2-1
CDR3 length: 15
V gene: TRBV9
CDR3 DNA: TGTGCCAGCAGCGCGGGACTAGCGGCCACTAATGAGCAGTTCTTC
CDR3 protein: CASSAGLAATNEQFF

clone size: once
D gene: NA
J gene: TRBJ1-1
CDR3 length: 15
V gene: TRBV9
CDR3 DNA: TGTGCCAGCAGCGTAGGAGCGAAAGGAGACACTGAAGCTTTCTTT
CDR3 protein: CASSVGAKGDTEAFF

clone size: few
D gene: NA
J gene: TRBJ2-7
CDR3 length: 13
V gene: TRBV7-7
CDR3 DNA: TGTGCTAGCAGCGCAGGGGCTACTGGCGAGCAGTACTTC
CDR3 protein: CASSAGATGEQYF

clone size: NA
D gene: NA
J gene: TRBJ1-2
CDR3 length: 14
V gene: TRBV6-5
CDR3 DNA: TGTGCCAGCAGTTACGGCGGGGGAGGCTATGGCTACACCTTC
CDR3 protein: CASSYGGGGYGYTF

clone size: few
D gene: TRBD2
J gene: TRBJ2-1
CDR3 length: 15
V gene: TRBV5-1
CDR3 DNA: TGCGCCAGCAGCTTGGGCGGGGGGCCAGGGAATGAGCAGTTCTTC
CDR3 protein: CASSLGGGPGNEQFF

clone size: NA
D gene: NA
J gene: TRBJ2-1
CDR3 length: 15
V gene: TRBV25-1
CDR3 DNA: TGTGCCAGCAGGGTCGACAGGCCCCCCTACAATGAGCAGTTCTTC
CDR3 protein: CASRVDRPPYNEQFF

clone size: NA
D gene: NA
J gene: TRBJ1-3
CDR3 length: 12
V gene: TRBV7-9
CDR3 DNA: TGTTCCAGCAGCCATGCGGGGAACACCATATATTTT
CDR3 protein: CSSSHAGNTIYF

clone size: NA
D gene: NA
J gene: TRBJ2-5
CDR3 length: 13
V gene: TRBV27
CDR3 DNA: TGTGCCAGCATGCGTAGGAGTCAAGAGACCCAGTACTTC
CDR3 protein: CASMRRSQETQYF

clone size: NA
D gene: TRBD1
J gene: TRBJ1-2
CDR3 length: 14
V gene: TRBV28
CDR3 DNA: TGTGCCAGCAGGACAGGGTTATCGCCTGGAGGCTACACCTTC
CDR3 protein: CASRTGLSPGGYTF

clone size: NA
D gene: TRBD2
J gene: TRBJ2-2
CDR3 length: 15
V gene: TRBV30
CDR3 DNA: TGTGCCTGGTCACTAGCGGGGGTTAGAACCGGGGAGCTGTTTTTT
CDR3 protein: CAWSLAGVRTGELFF

clone size: NA
D gene: NA
J gene: TRBJ1-1
CDR3 length: 16
V gene: TRBV28
CDR3 DNA: TGTGCCAGCAGCCCCCAAAGGGGCCAGGGGAACACTGAAGCTTTCTTT
CDR3 protein: CASSPQRGQGNTEAFF

clone size: NA
D gene: TRBD1
J gene: TRBJ2-3
CDR3 length: 14
V gene: TRBV6-5
CDR3 DNA: TGTGCCAGCAGGGGGACAGCCGACACAGATACGCAGTATTTT
CDR3 protein: CASRGTADTDTQYF

clone size: NA
D gene: TRBD1
J gene: TRBJ2-5
CDR3 length: 14
V gene: TRBV5-6
CDR3 DNA: TGTGCCAGCAGCTGGCCGGGACAGCAAGAGACCCAGTACTTC
CDR3 protein: CASSWPGQQETQYF

clone size: NA
D gene: TRBD1
J gene: TRBJ2-7
CDR3 length: 15
V gene: TRBV14
CDR3 DNA: TGTGCCAGCAGCCAAGGTGGGACAGGGATGTACGAGCAGTACTTC
CDR3 protein: CASSQGGTGMYEQYF

clone size: NA
D gene: TRBD1
J gene: TRBJ2-3
CDR3 length: 16
V gene: TRBV19
CDR3 DNA: TGTGCCAGTAGTGCAACAGGGGAAGTGGGCACAGATACGCAGTATTTT
CDR3 protein: CASSATGEVGTDTQYF

clone size: NA
D gene: TRBD1
J gene: TRBJ2-7
CDR3 length: 15
V gene: TRBV28
CDR3 DNA: TGTGCCAGCAGCCGTGGGACAGACAACTCCTACGAGCAGTACTTC
CDR3 protein: CASSRGTDNSYEQYF

clone size: NA
D gene: NA
J gene: TRBJ2-7
CDR3 length: 15
V gene: TRBV4-1
CDR3 DNA: TGCGCCAGCAGCCACCAATTCGGGGGATTCTACGAGCAGTACTTC
CDR3 protein: CASSHQFGGFYEQYF

clone size: NA
D gene: TRBD1
J gene: TRBJ1-5
CDR3 length: 16
V gene: TRBV4-1
CDR3 DNA: TGCGCCAGCAGCCAAGCTCTCGGACAGGCGGATCAGCCCCAGCATTTT
CDR3 protein: CASSQALGQADQPQHF

clone size: NA
D gene: NA
J gene: TRBJ2-2
CDR3 length: 15
V gene: TRBV27
CDR3 DNA: TGTGCCAGCACCCCTGGCTTATCCCGCACCGGGGAGCTGTTTTTT
CDR3 protein: CASTPGLSRTGELFF

clone size: NA
D gene: NA
J gene: TRBJ1-3
CDR3 length: 15
V gene: TRBV5-4
CDR3 DNA: TGTGCCAGCAGCTTGGGAGGATCCTCTGGAAACACCATATATTTT
CDR3 protein: CASSLGGSSGNTIYF

clone size: NA
D gene: NA
J gene: TRBJ2-7
CDR3 length: 16
V gene: TRBV4-3
CDR3 DNA: TGCGCCAGCAGCCCCACCACGGGGATAGGGAGCTACGAGCAGTACTTC
CDR3 protein: CASSPTTGIGSYEQYF